This TCR beta chain was observed in a study of blood T cell repertoires in COVID-19. The wider study: The samples span acute and convalescent COVID-19 from the United States, Italy and Spain. PBMCs, B-cell-depleted T cells, or T cells were the source of the cDNA or gDNA that made up the material.

Authors' methods: How many nucleated cells were present was estimated from reference gene primer amplification. Clones were read by immunoSEQ multiplex PCR, and TCRdb kept only the in-frame ones, dropping some. That table gives V, J and clone size, and the DNA gave D and trimming. The top ten clones hold roughly 8.9% of a sample with more than 150,000 clones, more than 65% of them seen once. The CDR3 length is 15 residues. Germline-derived CDR1 and CDR2 are LGHDT and YNNKEL (reference sequence). Trimming cost V 3 bases and J 5 bases; bases outside gene matches: 6. This receptor was taken from a woman between 50 and 59 years old with acute or convalescent COVID-19. The specimen sequenced was peripheral blood. The chain uses TRBV3-1 (or the pseudogene TRBV3-2) and TRBJ1-3; 8 bases align to TRBD1. CDR3 loop: CASSHWDRPRNTIYF. The CDR3 DNA is TGTGCCAGCAGCCATTGGGACAGGCCCAGAAACACCATATATTTT.